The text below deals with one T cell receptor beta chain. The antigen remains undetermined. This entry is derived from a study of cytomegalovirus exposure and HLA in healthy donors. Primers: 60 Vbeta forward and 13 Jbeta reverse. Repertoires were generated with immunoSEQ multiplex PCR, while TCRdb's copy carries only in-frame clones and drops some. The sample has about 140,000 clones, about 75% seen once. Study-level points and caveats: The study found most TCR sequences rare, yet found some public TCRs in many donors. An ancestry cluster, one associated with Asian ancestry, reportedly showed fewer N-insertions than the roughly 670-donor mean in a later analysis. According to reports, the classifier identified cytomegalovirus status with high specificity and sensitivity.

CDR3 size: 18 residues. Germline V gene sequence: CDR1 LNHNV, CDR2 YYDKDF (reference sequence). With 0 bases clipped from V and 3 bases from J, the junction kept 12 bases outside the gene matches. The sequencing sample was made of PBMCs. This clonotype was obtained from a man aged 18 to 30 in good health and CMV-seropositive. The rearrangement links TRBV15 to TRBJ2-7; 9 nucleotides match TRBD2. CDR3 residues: CATSRDHLTSGHVYEQYF. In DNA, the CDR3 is TGTGCCACCAGCAGAGATCACCTCACTAGCGGGCACGTCTACGAGCAGTACTTC.